This is a list of T cell receptor beta chains from one sample in a study of OX40 agonist ivuxolimab in advanced cancers. Using immunoSEQ multiplex PCR, the repertoire was profiled, and TCRdb retains in-frame clones only, with some absent. The sample lists 65,000 to 80,000 clones; roughly nine tenths were seen once. Material: CD4+ or CD8+ T cells sorted from blood, obtained in a trial of the OX40 agonist ivuxolimab. The receptors come from an adult with an advanced solid tumor such as melanoma, head and neck, liver or kidney cancer. CDR3s leave out the opening cysteine and the closing phenylalanine or tryptophan. Clone size is shown for a subset of rows, as once, few, many or a class of expanded clone.

size: few
V: TRBV19
J: TRBJ1-1
CDR3: ASSSYTNTEAF

size: few
V: TRBV11-3
J: TRBJ2-5
CDR3: ASSSWAAQETQY

size: NA
V: TRBV13
J: TRBJ2-7
CDR3: ASSLRQGNYEQY

size: NA
V: TRBV11-3
J: TRBJ2-5
CDR3: ASSKRGETQY

size: NA
V: TRBV19
J: TRBJ1-2
CDR3: ASSMSDPRQGNYGYT

size: NA
V: TRBV5-4
J: TRBJ1-1
CDR3: ASSSIGSRQGWSTEAF

size: NA
V: TRBV29-1
J: TRBJ2-7
CDR3: SVGTPGLVSHEQY

size: NA
V: TRBV30
J: TRBJ1-3
CDR3: AWSVKGTGNTIY

size: few
V: TRBV7-2
J: TRBJ1-1
CDR3: ASSFGQQAF

size: NA
V: TRBV15
J: TRBJ1-1
CDR3: ATSMGSGGMNTEAF

size: NA
V: TRBV21-1
J: NA
CDR3: ATIARSSYEQY

size: NA
V: TRBV7-9
J: TRBJ1-1
CDR3: ASSFPDRGYTEAF

size: NA
V: TRBV6-1
J: TRBJ2-1
CDR3: ASSERGGYDEQF

size: NA
V: TRBV7-9
J: TRBJ2-3
CDR3: ASSASGVLTDTQY

size: NA
V: TRBV4-1
J: TRBJ2-2
CDR3: ASLGTGNTGELF

size: NA
V: TRBV28
J: TRBJ2-7
CDR3: ASNAGGHNTYEQY

size: once
V: TRBV29-1
J: TRBJ1-1
CDR3: SVEGRVGTEAF

size: NA
V: TRBV19
J: TRBJ1-5
CDR3: ASSIHPDRPYSNQPQH

size: NA
V: TRBV4-1
J: TRBJ1-2
CDR3: ASNQPLTGQKGYT

size: NA
V: TRBV18
J: TRBJ2-1
CDR3: ASSPPKREGYNEQF

size: once
V: TRBV6-1
J: TRBJ1-2
CDR3: ASSAWKGGNGYT

size: NA
V: TRBV15
J: TRBJ2-7
CDR3: ATSRDPTSYEQY

size: NA
V: TRBV5-1
J: TRBJ1-3
CDR3: ASSLGRRQGPQSSGNTIY

size: NA
V: TRBV5-4
J: TRBJ2-3
CDR3: ASSQGRTSTDTQY

size: NA
V: TRBV9
J: TRBJ2-1
CDR3: ASSVAPWNEQF

size: NA
V: TRBV10-3
J: TRBJ2-1
CDR3: AISESGGGYNEQF